Given below is one T cell receptor beta chain in context. Antigen unknown. These data belong to a study of CD8 T cells in ankylosing spondylitis. General study points: Among TCR beta sequences, a motif of eight highly homologous variants appeared characteristic of ankylosing spondylitis blood.

TCRdb analysed the 5' RACE reads with MiXCR anew, one entry per CDR3 protein. Of approximately 400,000 distinct CDR3 sequences listed, 25% to 30% are singletons. The sequenced sample consisted of blood, either unsorted or a sorted T cell fraction (not recorded which). The source is a male donor with ankylosing spondylitis.

Here the CDR3 reads CASSSPGGAYNEQFF. For the CDR3, the DNA is TGTGCCAGCAGCTCGCCGGGGGGCGCCTACAATGAGCAGTTCTTC. V usage is TRBV11-3 and J usage is TRBJ2-1; tentatively, D is TRBD2 (7 bases). The CDR3 contains 15 residues. V lost 4 bases, J lost 2 bases, and 12 bases lay in between. Germline CDR1 is SGHNT and CDR2 is YENEEA.